This entry concerns a single T cell receptor (beta chain). Antigen unknown. Through a sample-barcoded 5' primer and a J-beta primer mix, a second PCR was run for roughly 6 to 12 cycles. TCRdb used MiXCR to reprocess the 5' RACE reads, holding one entry per CDR3 protein. This sample has about 1 million distinct CDR3 sequences, with under 45% found just once. The germline gives CDR1 SGHDN, CDR2 FVKESK. J lost 3 bases, V lost 2 bases, and 7 bases had no gene match. The CDR3 spans 17 residues. This sample is drawn from a study of blood T cells in healthy people across ages. General observations from the study: A roughly linear age-dependent decrease characterized TCR beta diversity per million T cells.

Sequencing was done on a sample of blood. This chain connects TRBV14 to TRBJ2-5, with 12 bases matching TRBD2. The sequence was collected from an older woman in good health. The CDR3: CASSQPPGLAGKETQYF. As DNA, the CDR3 is TGTGCCAGCAGCCAACCCCCGGGACTAGCGGGCAAAGAGACCCAGTACTTC.